This TCR beta chain was recorded in a study of identical twins. The study's findings and limits: Memory repertoires showed no such pattern, whereas abundant cord blood beta clonotypes carried fewer insertions. Low generation probability was overrepresented in out-of-frame alpha sequences shared by twins.

About this clonotype itself: Its target is not known.

The germline V gene encodes CDR1 SGHAT and CDR2 FQNNGV. The CDR3 length is 16 residues. V shed 5 bases and J shed 10 bases, with 24 bases lying between them. Via MiXCR, TCRdb re-called the 5' RACE reads, giving one row per CDR3 protein. The data show approximately 470,000 distinct CDR3 sequences, more than 13% seen once. The same sample was also used in a study of yellow fever vaccine responses in identical twins. That source reports: On the reported evidence, twins' vaccine T cell responses seemed partly convergent and partly personalized.

The clonotype comes from a woman under 30 in good health. The sample comprised CD4+ T cells sorted from blood. V usage is TRBV11-2 and J usage is TRBJ2-1; D may be TRBD1 or TRBD2 (7 bases each). CDR3 amino acids: CASSPRGGQLQWEQFF. The CDR3 nucleotides are TGTGCCAGCAGCCCTAGGGGGGGACAGCTACAATGGGAGCAGTTCTTC.